This T cell receptor (beta chain) was sequenced in a study of cytomegalovirus exposure and HLA in healthy donors. Whole-study findings and limits: Later analysis found that TCR beta chains associated with HLA were more clonally expanded than other, equally common chains. In an earlier analysis, productive rearrangement rates for most beta V segments clustered near 87% or 30%. Later analysis identified a missense DCLRE1C variant that was linked to TCR beta V- and J-gene trimming.

The CDR3 loop spans 11 amino acids. CDR1 is MNHEY and CDR2 is SMNVEV in the germline V gene (reference sequence). Trimming took 3 bases from V and 7 from J, leaving 7 bases between them. Primers included in the PCR were 60 Vbeta and 13 Jbeta primers. Data came from immunoSEQ multiplex PCR; TCRdb stores just in-frame clones and leaves some out. The sample totals 53,000 or so clones. With regard to this clone: Its antigen is as yet unknown.

J is TRBJ2-7 and V is TRBV27, with D hard to call. The sequence derives from a male donor in good health and CMV-seropositive. Sequenced sample: PBMCs. CDR3 sequence reads: CASSFASEQYF. The CDR3 DNA is TGTGCCAGCAGTTTTGCGAGTGAGCAGTACTTC.